The 28 T cell receptor beta chains below were found in one sample sequenced in a study of blood T cells in healthy people across ages. A second PCR of about 7 to 11 cycles used a sample-barcoded 5' primer and a J-beta primer mix. TCRdb re-analysed the 5' RACE reads in MiXCR, keeping a single row per CDR3 protein. The table shows some 1.4 million distinct CDR3 sequences, with 40% to 50% occurring only once. The material sequenced was blood. The receptors derive from a woman aged 18-35 years in good health.

This clonotype was seen many times. This sequence joins TRBV28 and TRBJ2-1; the D call may be TRBD1 or TRBD2 (5 bases each). V dropped 3 bases and J dropped 10 bases, with 10 bases sitting between them. Germline lookup yields CDR1 MDHEN and CDR2 SYDVKM. The CDR3 runs to 12 residues. This chain's CDR3 is CASSFGGKEQFF. CDR3 sequence (DNA): TGTGCCAGCAGTTTTGGGGGAAAGGAGCAGTTCTTC.

This sequence joins TRBV11-2 and TRBJ2-1; D is unresolved. Per the germline V gene, CDR1 is SGHAT and CDR2 is FQNNGV. Trimming stripped 3 bases from V and 4 bases from J, with 4 bases between. The CDR3 contains 12 residues. The CDR3 sequence is CASSFNYNEQFF. The CDR3 DNA is TGTGCCAGCAGCTTCAATTACAATGAGCAGTTCTTC.

This clonotype was recorded a few times. This chain joins TRBV27 and TRBJ2-1, with 10 bases lining up with TRBD2. The end of the DNA is better explained by TRBJ2-7, so the J call may be wrong. The CDR3 runs 15 residues. In germline, CDR1 is MNHEY, CDR2 SMNVEV (reference sequence). CDR3 protein: CASSLSAGGHNEQYF. CDR3 coding DNA: TGTGCCAGCAGTTTATCAGCGGGGGGGCACAATGAGCAGTACTTC.

This sequence joins TRBV5-1 and TRBJ2-3; D might be TRBD2 (5 bases). The ends were cut back, 0 bases at V and 6 bases at J, with 11 bases in the middle. The V gene's germline CDR1 is SGHRS and CDR2 YFSETQ. The CDR3 is made up of 14 amino acids. CDR3: CASSLDIASDTQYF. CDR3 DNA sequence: TGCGCCAGCAGCTTGGATATAGCGTCCGATACGCAGTATTTT.

The chain joins TRBV5-5 to TRBJ2-3; either TRBD1 or TRBD2 may fit D (7 bases each). Germline loops: CDR1 SGHKS, CDR2 YYEKEE (reference sequence). This CDR3 has 14 residues. Trimming cost V 5 bases and J 4 bases, with 14 bases left between them. Written as DNA, the CDR3 is TGTGCCAGCAGTAGGGGAGGGGGCCCAGATACGCAGTATTTT. It is translated as CASSRGGGPDTQYF.

The chain combines TRBV12-5 with TRBJ2-1; D uncertain. Trimming took off 6 bases at V and 7 bases at J, with 16 bases between the two ends. This CDR3 has 14 amino acids. Germline assignment: CDR1 LGHNT and CDR2 FRNRAP. CDR3 bases: TGTGCTAGTGGGGCAAATCCAAACCTTAATGAGCAGTTCTTC. The encoded protein is CASGANPNLNEQFF.

The chain links TRBV7-9 to TRBJ1-6, with D unresolved. The CDR3 sequence is 14 residues long. The germline V gene has CDR1 SEHNR and CDR2 FQNEAQ (reference sequence). V lost 5 bases, J lost 8 bases, and 13 bases lay in between. The CDR3 DNA sequence: TGTGCCAGCAGCAACAACGGTGGTTATTCACCCCTCCACTTT. It encodes CASSNNGGYSPLHF.

This chain uses TRBV7-9 with TRBJ2-5; 8 bases agree with TRBD1. The DNA end lines up better with TRBJ2-7; the J call may be wrong. Germline lookup yields CDR1 SEHNR and CDR2 FQNEAQ (reference sequence). The CDR3 sequence is 18 residues long. The CDR3 sequence is CASSLLNRQGATPYEQYF. Written as DNA, the CDR3 is TGTGCCAGCAGCCTGTTAAACCGTCAGGGGGCTACTCCGTACGAGCAGTACTTC.

The J gene is TRBJ1-1, the V gene TRBV6-1; 12 bases align to TRBD1. The CDR3 runs to 15 residues. V dropped 6 bases and J dropped 2; count of bases not matched to a gene: 4. The germline V gene encodes CDR1 MNHNS and CDR2 SASEGT. The CDR3 bases are TGTGCCAGCAGAAGGGACAGGGGGCAAAACACTGAAGCTTTCTTT. Its protein product is CASRRDRGQNTEAFF.

This clonotype was counted a few times. The rearrangement uses TRBV29-1 and TRBJ1-1; TRBD1 might be the D (6 bases). Trimming left V 3 bases short and J 5 bases short, with 13 bases between. The CDR3 has 13 amino acids. Germline V gene sequence: CDR1 SQVTM, CDR2 ANQGSEA. The CDR3 DNA reads as TGCAGCGTTGATGGGGGGCTGCGGACTGAAGCTTTCTTT. The encoded protein is CSVDGGLRTEAFF. The variable domain in full, completed from reference TRBV29-1 and TRBJ1-1, reads SAVISQKPSRDICQRGTSLTIQCQVDSQVTMMFWYRQQPGQSLTLIATANQGSEATYESGFVIDKFPISRPNLTFSTLTVSNMSPEDSSIYLCSVDGGLRTEAFFGQGTRLTVV.

This chain uses TRBV7-6 with TRBJ2-7; a weak D match, TRBD2 (5 bases). Per the germline V gene, CDR1 is SGHVS and CDR2 is FNYEAQ. This CDR3 is built from 14 residues. Trimming took off 0 bases at V and 3 bases at J, with 9 bases between the two ends. The CDR3 region has the DNA TGTGCCAGCAGCTTAGCGGAGGCAAGCTACGAGCAGTACTTC. This codes for CASSLAEASYEQYF.

This clonotype was counted a few times. The V call is TRBV12-3 or TRBV12-4, the J call TRBJ1-1; weak D call: TRBD1 (6 bases). This CDR3 comprises 15 residues. V was pared by 6 bases and J by 2 bases, with 16 bases between. Here the CDR3 reads CASRVQGTRNTEAFF. CDR3 nucleotide sequence: TGTGCCAGCAGAGTACAGGGAACCCGAAACACTGAAGCTTTCTTT.

V and J are TRBV27 and TRBJ1-6; no clear D gene. CDR3 length: 12 residues. Germline V gene lookup returns CDR1 MNHEY and CDR2 SMNVEV (reference sequence). V lost 5 bases to trimming and J lost 7 bases, with 6 bases between them. The CDR3 loop is CASSMGNSPLHF. Here the CDR3 DNA reads TGTGCCAGCAGTATGGGGAATTCACCCCTCCACTTT.

This clonotype occurred a few times. One base away lies a much larger clone, so this may be a sequencing read error. The rearrangement uses TRBV12-3 or TRBV12-4 and TRBJ2-7; tentatively, D is TRBD1 (5 bases). This CDR3 has 12 residues. Between the trimmed V and J ends, which lost 1 base and 7 bases, there was a span of 8 bases. The CDR3 DNA is TGTGCCAGCAGTTTAGAGGGGTGGGAGCAGTACTTC. Translating gives CASSLEGWEQYF.

V usage is TRBV20-1 and J usage is TRBJ1-4; D remains ambiguous. The germline V gene has CDR1 DFQATT and CDR2 SNEGSKA (reference sequence). Trimming took off 5 bases at V and 8 bases at J, with 9 bases between the two ends. CDR3 length equals 11 residues. The CDR3 sequence is CSARGPEKLFF. The CDR3 region has the DNA TGCAGTGCTCGTGGTCCGGAAAAACTGTTTTTT.

This clonotype showed up just a few times. The CDR3 DNA reads as TGTGCCAGCAGTTGGTGGGCAAACACTGAAGCTTTCTTT. Translated, it gives CASSWWANTEAFF. The V call is TRBV12-3 or TRBV12-4, the J call TRBJ1-1; D call uncertain. Trimming left V 4 bases short and J 2 bases short, with 8 bases between. The CDR3 consists of 13 residues.

In this sample, this clonotype turned up a few times. The rearrangement uses TRBV10-2 and TRBJ2-2; the D gene is possibly TRBD2 (6 bases). Looked up from germline, CDR1 is WSHSY and CDR2 is SAAADI. The CDR3 loop spans 15 amino acids. Trimming removed 3 bases at V and 4 bases at J, with 12 bases between. CDR3 in amino acids: CASSEVLAPTGELFF. The CDR3 coding sequence is TGCGCCAGCAGTGAAGTGCTAGCGCCCACCGGGGAGCTGTTTTTT.

This clonotype has a handful of counts. The chain links TRBV2 to TRBJ2-7; tentative D call: TRBD1 (6 bases). The CDR3 length is 12 residues. Trimming pared 8 bases from V and 3 bases from J, leaving 11 bases between. In germline, CDR1 is SNHLY, CDR2 FYNNEI. This CDR3 is CASRDNDYEQYF. The CDR3 region has the DNA TGTGCCAGCCGGGACAATGACTACGAGCAGTACTTC.

This clonotype has a handful of counts. The J gene is TRBJ2-6, the V gene TRBV2; D call uncertain. The CDR3 covers 14 residues. V lost 8 bases, J lost 0 bases, and 8 bases lay in between. Germline CDR1 SNHLY, CDR2 FYNNEI. In nucleotides, the CDR3 is TGTGCCAGCCAGTACAGCTCTGGGGCCAACGTCCTGACTTTC. Protein product: CASQYSSGANVLTF.

J is TRBJ1-1 and V is TRBV20-1; D not certain. Trimming took 3 bases from V and 0 from J, leaving 8 bases between them. Germline V gene data show CDR1 as DFQATT and CDR2 as SNEGSKA (reference sequence). The CDR3 spans 13 residues. CDR3 sequence: CSASTELNTEAFF. CDR3 nucleotides: TGCAGTGCTAGCACAGAGTTGAACACTGAAGCTTTCTTT.

The chain carries TRBV12-3 or TRBV12-4 and TRBJ1-2; 9 bases agree with TRBD1. The CDR3 spans 17 residues. V shed 3 bases and J 4 bases; nucleotides not matched to a gene: 12. CDR3 sequence reads: CASSFDTETGGPYGYTF. The CDR3, as DNA: TGTGCCAGCAGTTTCGATACCGAAACAGGGGGCCCCTATGGCTACACCTTC.

This chain joins TRBV6-5 and TRBJ2-5, with TRBD1 identical over 9 bases. J lost 4 bases, V lost 0 bases, and 6 bases had no gene match. This CDR3 contains 16 residues. CDR1 is MNHEY and CDR2 is SVGAGI in the germline V gene. CDR3 DNA sequence: TGTGCCAGCAGTTACTCAGGGACAGGGCTTGCAGAGACCCAGTACTTC. As protein: CASSYSGTGLAETQYF.

The V call is TRBV3-1, the J call TRBJ2-5; D unclear. CDR3 length: 13 amino acids. V dropped 2 bases and J dropped 5 bases, with 9 bases sitting between them. Germline V gene lookup returns CDR1 LGHDT and CDR2 YNNKEL (reference sequence). The DNA of the CDR3 is TGTGCCAGCAGCCAACAAGTCTGGGAGACCCAGTACTTC. Encoded protein: CASSQQVWETQYF.

The sample holds a few counts of this clonotype. The chain has TRBV5-1 and TRBJ1-6, with no clear D. In germline, CDR1 is SGHRS, CDR2 YFSETQ. The CDR3 has 14 residues. V lost 5 bases and J 14 bases, leaving 20 bases between the germline ends. The CDR3 nucleotides are TGCGCCAGCAGACGGACGGACGGGGATGTGGCCCTCCACTTT. It is translated as CASRRTDGDVALHF.

The chain combines TRBV12-3 or TRBV12-4 with TRBJ2-3; unclear D gene. This CDR3 is built from 13 residues. Trimming shortened V by 1 base and J by 7 bases, and 9 bases separated the two germline ends. DNA for the CDR3: TGTGCCAGCAGTTTAGGCGAGGCGAATACGCAGTATTTT. Translating it yields CASSLGEANTQYF.

This clonotype has just a few counts. The chain recombines TRBV6-6 with TRBJ1-1, with a tentative D call TRBD1 (5 bases). Germline V gene lookup returns CDR1 MNHNY and CDR2 SVGAGI (reference sequence). The germline V and J ends were trimmed by 8 bases and 7 bases, with 17 bases remaining between them. CDR3 length: 13 residues. The CDR3 DNA follows: TGTGCCAGCCTAGGGAGCGGGGGGGATGAAGCTTTCTTT. This encodes CASLGSGGDEAFF.

The chain employs TRBV5-4 and TRBJ2-3; 7 bases map to TRBD1. The length of the CDR3 is 16 residues. With V trimmed by 0 bases and J by 4 bases, 8 bases remained unmatched. Germline V gives CDR1 SGHNT, CDR2 YYREEE (reference sequence). The CDR3 sequence: CASSLADRVGADTQYF. CDR3 coding DNA: TGTGCCAGCAGCTTGGCTGACAGGGTTGGGGCAGATACGCAGTATTTT.

For this clonotype: This may come from a read error, since a much larger clone is one base off. The chain uses TRBV6-5 and TRBJ2-7; TRBD1 agrees at 8 bases. Germline V gives CDR1 MNHEY, CDR2 SVGAGI. The CDR3 covers 11 residues. V lost 5 bases, J lost 9 bases, and 3 bases stayed unmatched. CDR3 region: CASSNDRGQYF. The DNA of the CDR3 is TGTGCCAGCAGTAACGACAGGGGGCAGTACTTC.